This T cell receptor beta chain was recovered during a study of blood T cells in healthy people across ages. Findings and caveats of the study: The percentage of naive T cells correlated strongly with TCR beta diversity.

Primed by a sample-barcoded 5' primer and a J-beta primer mix, a second PCR proceeded for about 7 to 11 cycles. Researchers report that a template-switch adaptor with 12 random nucleotides tagged each cDNA molecule. TCRdb ran MiXCR on the 5' RACE reads and lists one entry per CDR3 protein. The sample lists some 640,000 distinct CDR3 sequences, roughly 31% occurring once. CDR1 is DFQATT, CDR2 SNEGSKA, per germline (reference sequence). The V and J ends lost 3 bases and 6 bases, in that order; junction bases with no gene match: 14. The CDR3 consists of 16 residues. This clonotype was observed a few times. The antigen remains undetermined.

The sample consisted of blood. The chain joins TRBV20-1 to TRBJ1-5; TRBD1 aligns across 7 bases. The origin of this receptor is a woman at least 80 years old in good health. The CDR3 coding sequence is TGCAGTGCTAGGGAAGGGGGCGCGGTGTCTCTTCAGCCCCAGCATTTT. This sequence encodes CSAREGGAVSLQPQHF.